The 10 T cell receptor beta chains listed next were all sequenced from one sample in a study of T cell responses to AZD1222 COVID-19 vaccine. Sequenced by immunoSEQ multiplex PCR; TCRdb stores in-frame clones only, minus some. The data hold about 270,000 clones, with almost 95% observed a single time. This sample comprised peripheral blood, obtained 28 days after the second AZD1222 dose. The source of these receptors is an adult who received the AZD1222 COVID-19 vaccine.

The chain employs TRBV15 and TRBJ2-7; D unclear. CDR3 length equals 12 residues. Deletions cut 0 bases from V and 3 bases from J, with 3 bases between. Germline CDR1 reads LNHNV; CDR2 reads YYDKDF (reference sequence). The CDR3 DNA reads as TGTGCCACCAGCAGAGATTACTACGAGCAGTACTTC. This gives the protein CATSRDYYEQYF.

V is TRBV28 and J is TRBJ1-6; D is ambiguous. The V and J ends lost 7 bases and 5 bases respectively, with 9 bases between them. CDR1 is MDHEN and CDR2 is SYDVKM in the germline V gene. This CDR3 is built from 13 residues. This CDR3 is CASKGSHNSPLHF. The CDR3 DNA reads TGTGCCAGCAAAGGGAGCCATAATTCACCCCTCCACTTT. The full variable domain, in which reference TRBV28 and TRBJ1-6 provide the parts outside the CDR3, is DVKVTQSSRYLVKRTGEKVFLECVQDMDHENMFWYRQDPGLGLRLIYFSYDVKMKEKGDIPEGYSVSREKKERFSLILESASTNQTSMYLCASKGSHNSPLHFGNGTRLTVT.

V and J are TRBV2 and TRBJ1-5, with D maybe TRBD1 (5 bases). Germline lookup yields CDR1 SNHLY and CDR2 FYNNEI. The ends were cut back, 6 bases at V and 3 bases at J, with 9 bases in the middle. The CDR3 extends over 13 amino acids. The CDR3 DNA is TGTGCCAGCAGGAGGGACTACAATCAGCCCCAGCATTTT. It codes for CASRRDYNQPQHF.

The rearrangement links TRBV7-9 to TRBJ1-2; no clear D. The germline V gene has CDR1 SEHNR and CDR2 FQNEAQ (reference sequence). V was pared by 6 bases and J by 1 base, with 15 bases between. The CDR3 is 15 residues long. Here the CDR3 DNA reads TGTGCCAGCAGGGAACTTGTGGAGGGTAACTATGGCTACACCTTC. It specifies CASRELVEGNYGYTF.

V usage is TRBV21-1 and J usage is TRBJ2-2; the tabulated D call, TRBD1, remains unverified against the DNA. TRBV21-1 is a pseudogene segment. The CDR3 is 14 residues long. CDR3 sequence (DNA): TGTGCCAGCAGCAACCGATGGGGGCCCGGGGAGCTGTTTTTT. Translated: CASSNRWGPGELFF.

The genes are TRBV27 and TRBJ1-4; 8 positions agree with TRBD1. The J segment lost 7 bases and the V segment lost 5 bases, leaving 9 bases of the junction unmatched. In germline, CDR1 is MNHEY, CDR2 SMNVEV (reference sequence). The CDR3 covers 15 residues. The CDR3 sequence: CASSHQGARGEKLFF. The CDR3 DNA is TGTGCCAGCAGTCATCAGGGGGCGAGGGGTGAAAAACTGTTTTTT.

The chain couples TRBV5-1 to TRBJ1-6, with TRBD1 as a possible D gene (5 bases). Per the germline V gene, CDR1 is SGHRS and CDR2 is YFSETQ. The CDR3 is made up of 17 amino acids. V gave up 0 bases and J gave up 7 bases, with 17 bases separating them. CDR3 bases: TGCGCCAGCAGCTTGGGTGACCAGGGAAGGGGAAATTCACCCCTCCACTTT. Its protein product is CASSLGDQGRGNSPLHF.

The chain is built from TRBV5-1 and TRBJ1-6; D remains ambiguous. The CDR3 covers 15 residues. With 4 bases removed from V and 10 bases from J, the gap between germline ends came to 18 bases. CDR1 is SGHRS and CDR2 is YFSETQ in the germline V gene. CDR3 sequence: CASSPGHTGGSPLHF. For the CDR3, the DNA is TGCGCCAGCAGCCCGGGTCACACCGGAGGATCACCCCTCCACTTT.

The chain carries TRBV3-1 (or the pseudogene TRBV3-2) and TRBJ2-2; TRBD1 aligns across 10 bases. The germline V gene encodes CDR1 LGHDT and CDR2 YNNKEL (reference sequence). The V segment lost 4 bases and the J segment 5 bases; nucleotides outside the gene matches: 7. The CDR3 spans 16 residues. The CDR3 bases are TGTGCCAGCAGCCGACAGGGGGCCTTGACTACCGGGGAGCTGTTTTTT. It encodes CASSRQGALTTGELFF.

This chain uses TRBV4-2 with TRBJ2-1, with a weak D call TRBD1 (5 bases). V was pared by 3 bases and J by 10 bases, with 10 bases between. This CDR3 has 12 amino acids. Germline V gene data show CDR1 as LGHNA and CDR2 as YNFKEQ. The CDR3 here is CASSQRTMEQFF. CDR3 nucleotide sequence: TGTGCCAGCAGCCAGAGGACAATGGAGCAGTTCTTC.